The subject of this entry is one TCR beta chain. Its antigen is still unknown. Per-base quality was not reported, and no clone a single base away is much larger than it. Peripheral blood CD8+ and CD4+ T cells from healthy donors, Susac syndrome patients and multiple sclerosis patients were profiled by high-throughput TCR beta sequencing. Healthy donors were included as age- and sex-matched controls. Bulk CD8+ and CD4+ T cells were purified by magnetic negative isolation, whereas CD8+ TEMRA cells were enriched by FACS. Blood was collected in EDTA tubes and processed within 24 hours, with PBMCs isolated through density gradient centrifugation. PBMCs intended for TCR sequencing were cryopreserved in liquid nitrogen and thawed later in a water bath at 37 degrees C. The sorted or isolated CD4+, CD8+ and CD8+ TEMRA cells reached a purity of at least 90%. The entry originates in a study of CD8 T cells in Susac syndrome (dated by TCRdb to between 2017 and 2020). In the study overall: Whether CD8+ T cell activation and differentiation in Susac syndrome was antigen driven was tested using repertoire sequencing. Clonality of the CD8+ T cell repertoire was compared between roughly eleven healthy donors, 14 Susac syndrome patients and about 15 multiple sclerosis patients.

RNA was extracted using the RNeasy kit, and about 0.5 to 1 ug of the RNA was reverse transcribed with random hexamers. The immunoSEQ multiplex PCR assay, covering 54 Vbeta and 13 Jbeta segments, was used to amplify TCR beta CDR3 regions. To correct PCR amplification bias, a synthetic template baseline was used for both primer optimization and computational correction. The study's own analysis went as follows. Reads were assigned to V, D and J genes according to IMGT and analyzed in immunoSEQ Analyzer, with only productive sequences retained. To calculate clonality, Shannon entropy was normalized by log2 of the number of productive unique sequences and then subtracted from one. For each patient and control, public and private clones were evaluated among the 100 most prevalent clones. Clones were defined as Susac-specific if absent from the healthy and MS cohorts, from 1052 published viral clones and from other ImmuneACCESS disease sequences. The public reads were reanalyzed by TCRdb: fastp trimming at Q25, MiXCR alignment, in-frame beta chains only. A single entry per CDR3 protein holds the most common genes and DNA from its merged rows. These V and J calls originate from TCRdb's pipeline instead of the authors' own analysis. Across this sample there are tens of thousands of distinct CDR3 sequences, with around 94% seen only once. The ten largest clones represent about 0.27% of the sample.

What the research found in general, with its limitations: The number of individuals in the TCR sequencing and HLA analysis was acknowledged as relatively small.

This receptor was obtained from a human donor in good health. The sequencing sample was made of CD8+ T cells from PBMCs.

The nucleotide sequence is TGTGCCAGCAGCACAGTCCGGGACACCAGCCAAGAGACCCAGTACTTC. It specifies CASSTVRDTSQETQYF. The V gene is TRBV3-1 and the J gene is TRBJ2-5; tentative D gene TRBD1, with 6 bases matching. For CDR1 and CDR2, the germline V gene (reference sequence) lists LGHDT and YNNKEL. The CDR3 starts with the cysteine, ends with the phenylalanine, and has 16 residues. Only CDR3 DNA remains: 48 bases, in frame from the first base. V loses 5 bases of germline sequence and J loses 1 base, and the interval between the two ends is 17 bases.